This T cell receptor beta chain was sequenced during a study of CD8 T cells in Susac syndrome. V was clipped by 5 bases and J by 3 bases; unmatched bases: 9. The CDR3 contains 16 residues. Germline V CDR1 and CDR2: SQVTM, ANQGSEA. About 0.5 to 1 ug RNA was reverse transcribed with random hexamers. TCRdb reprocessed the immunoSEQ multiplex PCR reads via MiXCR and lists one record per CDR3 protein. The sample lists around 170,000 distinct CDR3 sequences, about 92% occurring once. The source material was CD4+ T cells from PBMCs. The sequence was obtained from a human donor in good health. The V gene is TRBV29-1, the J gene TRBJ2-7; 14 nucleotides agree with TRBD2. The chain's CDR3 is CSVSRLAGGPHYEQYF. CDR3 nucleotides: TGCAGCGTTTCCCGACTAGCGGGAGGGCCCCACTACGAGCAGTACTTC.